The 18 T cell receptor beta chains in this list originate from one sample, sequenced in a study of Graves' ophthalmopathy and Graves' hyperthyroidism. Transcripts of RNA were the source for amplifying TCR beta CDR3 regions. The first round was an RT-PCR with HTBI primers, and the second round was a multiplex PCR. From the multiplex PCR reads, TCRdb called clonotypes with MiXCR, one entry per CDR3 protein. The sample holds roughly 230,000 distinct CDR3 sequences; about 22% are singletons and the top ten take 43%. The sequenced sample consisted of peripheral blood. The receptor source for this set is a woman in her forties or fifties with Graves' ophthalmopathy.

The rearrangement links TRBV20-1 to TRBJ2-5; TRBD2 matches 7 bases. This CDR3 comprises 12 residues. CDR1 is DFQATT, CDR2 SNEGSKA, per germline (reference sequence). V was pared by 2 bases and J by 3 bases, with 0 bases of the junction left unmatched. The CDR3 bases are TGCAGTGCTAGACTAGCGGAAGAGACCCAGTACTTC. It is translated as CSARLAEETQYF.

V and J are TRBV12-3 or TRBV12-4 and TRBJ1-5; perhaps TRBD1 as D (6 bases). V was trimmed by 5 bases and J by 2 bases, leaving 13 bases between them. CDR3 size: 15 residues. CDR3 nucleotides: TGTGCCAGCAGTAGGGCAGGGGACGGCAATCAGCCCCAGCATTTT. Encoded protein: CASSRAGDGNQPQHF.

This clonotype has ten or more counts. The chain uses TRBV9 and TRBJ1-1; no clear D. The CDR3 runs 15 residues. Germline-derived CDR1 and CDR2 are SGDLS and YYNGEE. Trimming removed 1 base from V and 0 bases from J, with 10 bases in between. CDR3 bases: TGTGCCAGCAGCGTATCTGGCAGGTTGAACACTGAAGCTTTCTTT. It codes for CASSVSGRLNTEAFF.

There are many counts of this clonotype. This rearrangement joins TRBV28 to TRBJ2-5; D remains unclear. The CDR3 runs to 14 residues. Germline CDR1 is MDHEN and CDR2 is SYDVKM. V was trimmed by 2 bases and J by 1 base, leaving 8 bases between them. CDR3 DNA: TGTGCCAGCAGTTTACCCTACACCCAAGAGACCCAGTACTTC. Translation gives CASSLPYTQETQYF. Full variable domain (rest looked up from reference TRBV28 and TRBJ2-5): DVKVTQSSRYLVKRTGEKVFLECVQDMDHENMFWYRQDPGLGLRLIYFSYDVKMKEKGDIPEGYSVSREKKERFSLILESASTNQTSMYLCASSLPYTQETQYFGPGTRLLVL.

There are many counts of this clonotype. This chain uses TRBV6-2 or TRBV6-3 with TRBJ1-1; no clear D gene. Trimming removed 2 bases at V and 5 bases at J, with 12 bases between. The germline V gene has CDR1 MNHEY and CDR2 SVGEGT. CDR3 length: 14 residues. The CDR3 here is CASSYTEVMTEAFF. CDR3 DNA sequence: TGTGCCAGCAGTTACACCGAGGTTATGACTGAAGCTTTCTTT.

This clonotype was recorded at least ten times. The chain links TRBV6-1 to TRBJ1-1; no reliable D call. The CDR3 is made up of 12 amino acids. Germline loops: CDR1 MNHNS, CDR2 SASEGT. V lost 6 bases to trimming and J lost 8 bases, with 13 bases between them. CDR3 nucleotides: TGTGCCAGCAGCCCCGGGTATACGGAAGCTTTCTTT. Amino acids: CASSPGYTEAFF.

This clonotype was detected many times. The chain uses TRBV12-5 and TRBJ2-7, with D maybe TRBD2 (6 bases). The CDR3 runs 13 residues. CDR1 and CDR2 from the germline V gene are LGHNT and FRNRAP. The V end lost 3 bases, the J end lost 4 bases, and 10 bases lay between the germline ends. Written as DNA, the CDR3 is TGTGCTAGTGGTTTTTCAGGGACTTACGAGCAGTACTTC. Its translation is CASGFSGTYEQYF.

For this clonotype: Possible read error: a much larger clone is one base away. The CDR3 DNA reads TGTGCCAGCAGTTTTCTCCAGAACTACGAGCAGTCCTTC. This codes for CASSFLQNYEQSF. This chain joins TRBV12-3 or TRBV12-4 and TRBJ2-7; no clear D gene. The CDR3 length is 13 residues.

The chain links TRBV19 to TRBJ2-7; possible D gene TRBD2, 6 bases. V was pared by 3 bases and J by 4 bases, with 16 bases between. This CDR3 is 15 amino acids long. Germline values: CDR1 LNHDA, CDR2 SQIVND (reference sequence). The CDR3 bases are TGTGCCAGTAGTATGGTCCCTAGCGCTATATACGAGCAGTACTTC. This sequence encodes CASSMVPSAIYEQYF.

This clonotype was observed at least ten times. The CDR3 nucleotides read TGTGCCAGCACACGGCGGGATGGCTACACCTTC. Amino acid sequence: CASTRRDGYTF. V is TRBV28 and J is TRBJ1-2; D remains ambiguous. This CDR3 contains 11 residues. The germline CDR1 and CDR2 sequences are MDHEN and SYDVKM. Trimming removed 7 bases at V and 6 bases at J, with 9 bases between.

The rearrangement uses TRBV12-3 or TRBV12-4 and TRBJ2-5; 7 nucleotides line up with TRBD1. CDR3 size: 15 residues. After removal of 6 bases from V and 3 bases from J, the junction contained 10 bases not matched to a gene. The CDR3 bases are TGTGCCAGCAGCCCCGGGACAGTGGGCGAAGAGACCCAGTACTTC. Translating it yields CASSPGTVGEETQYF.

This clonotype was counted a few times. The CDR3 region is CSVKQGTKGGTGELFF. In DNA form, the CDR3 reads TGCAGCGTAAAACAGGGGACCAAAGGGGGCACCGGGGAGCTGTTTTTT. The chain couples TRBV29-1 to TRBJ2-2, with TRBD1 identical over 7 bases. Germline V lookup: CDR1 SQVTM, CDR2 ANQGSEA. The CDR3 sequence is 16 residues long. V shed 6 bases, J shed 4 bases, and the junction held 14 bases outside the gene matches.

This clonotype showed up many times. The V gene is TRBV7-6, the J gene TRBJ1-6; 10 positions match TRBD1. Per the germline V gene, CDR1 is SGHVS and CDR2 is FNYEAQ. Trimming at V came to 1 base and at J to 9 bases, leaving 6 bases not matched to a gene. The CDR3 contains 16 residues. The DNA for the CDR3 is TGTGCCAGCAGCTTAGGTGCCGGGACAGGGGTTTCACCCCTCCACTTT. It translates to CASSLGAGTGVSPLHF. The variable domain in full, with the rest retrieved from reference TRBV7-6 and TRBJ1-6, is GAGVSQSPRYKVTKRGQDVALRCDPISGHVSLYWYRQALGQGPEFLTYFNYEAQQDKSGLPNDRFSAERPEGSISTLTIQRTEQRDSAMYRCASSLGAGTGVSPLHFGNGTRLTVT.

V usage is TRBV24-1 and J usage is TRBJ2-2; 9 positions match TRBD2. This CDR3 contains 16 residues. Germline V gives CDR1 KGHDR, CDR2 SFDVKD. The trim removed 7 bases at V and 6 bases at J, leaving 11 bases unmatched. In DNA form, the CDR3 reads TGTGCCACCAGCAGACCGGGACTAGCTAGGGCCGGGGAGCTGTTTTTT. Translating gives CATSRPGLARAGELFF.

In this sample, this clonotype turned up many times. The chain is built from TRBV6-5 and TRBJ2-7; 12 bases are shared with TRBD2. CDR1 and CDR2 from the germline V gene are MNHEY and SVGAGI. The CDR3 length is 14 residues. V dropped 6 bases and J dropped 5; count of bases not matched to a gene: 5. The CDR3 region is CASRRTSGMNEQYF. CDR3 bases: TGTGCCAGCAGGAGGACTAGCGGGATGAACGAGCAGTACTTC.

This clonotype occurred many times. The CDR3 bases are TGTGCCAGTAGCTACAGGGTAAACAATCAGCCCCAGCATTTT. This translates into CASSYRVNNQPQHF. V and J are TRBV19 and TRBJ1-5, with D tentatively TRBD1 (6 bases). This CDR3 contains 14 residues. Trimming took off 6 bases at V and 3 bases at J, with 12 bases between the two ends. Germline CDR1 is LNHDA and CDR2 is SQIVND (reference sequence).

This clonotype has a count of ten or more. The J gene is TRBJ2-2, the V gene TRBV11-2; the D gene could be TRBD1 or TRBD2 (5 bases each). Germline V CDR1 and CDR2: SGHAT, FQNNGV. Trimming shortened V by 5 bases and J by 8 bases, and 27 bases separated the two germline ends. The CDR3 loop spans 18 amino acids. CDR3: CASSLGDWGTLLKGELFF. Written as DNA, the CDR3 is TGTGCCAGCAGCCTAGGAGATTGGGGGACCCTGTTAAAGGGGGAGCTGTTTTTT.

This clonotype occurred many times. The gene calls are TRBV29-1 and TRBJ1-3; possibly TRBD1 for D (6 bases). The CDR3 is made up of 16 amino acids. The V gene lost 4 bases and the J gene lost 0 bases, with 16 bases spanning the gap. Germline V gene data show CDR1 as SQVTM and CDR2 as ANQGSEA. CDR3 protein: CSVGGGPGDSGNTIYF. The DNA of the CDR3 is TGCAGCGTTGGGGGGGGGCCAGGAGACTCTGGAAACACCATATATTTT.